These 22 T cell receptor beta chains came from one sample sequenced in a study of T-cell memory formation after mild COVID-19. TCRdb independently ran MiXCR on the 5' RACE reads; one entry per CDR3 protein. The sample includes roughly 370,000 distinct CDR3 sequences, more than 15% of them seen just once. Sequencing used PBMCs or a T cell subset sorted from them (not recorded which). Source of these receptors: a young man who had mild COVID-19 (a few samples of this study predate the infection). Cell type and time point are not known.

This clonotype has more than one count but fewer than ten. The CDR3, as DNA: TGTGCCAGCAGTTACACGGGGACAACTAGCACAGATACGCAGTATTTT. Its protein product is CASSYTGTTSTDTQYF. V is TRBV6-6 and J is TRBJ2-3, with TRBD1 as a possible D gene (6 bases). Germline V gene data show CDR1 as MNHNY and CDR2 as SVGAGI (reference sequence). CDR3 length: 16 residues. V lost 2 bases, J lost 0 bases, and 12 bases lay in between.

The chain employs TRBV7-2 and TRBJ2-5; no reliable D call. Trimming stripped 2 bases from V and 7 bases from J, with 8 bases between. CDR3 length: 12 residues. Germline loops: CDR1 SGHTA, CDR2 FQGNSA. The CDR3 reads CASSLNPSTQYF. The CDR3 DNA reads as TGTGCCAGCAGCTTAAATCCCTCGACCCAGTACTTC.

V and J are TRBV19 and TRBJ1-1, with TRBD1 as a possible D gene (5 bases). The CDR3 loop spans 15 amino acids. In germline, CDR1 is LNHDA, CDR2 SQIVND (reference sequence). V was shortened by 1 base and J by 4 bases, with 13 bases between the two germline ends. The CDR3 DNA reads TGTGCCAGTAGTATAGTACCCAGGGTCGGCACTGAAGCTTTCTTT. It codes for CASSIVPRVGTEAFF.

This clonotype turned up a few times. This chain joins TRBV11-2 and TRBJ2-7; D may be TRBD1 (6 bases). This CDR3 is 12 amino acids long. Germline V gene sequence: CDR1 SGHAT, CDR2 FQNNGV. Between the trimmed V and J ends, which lost 5 bases and 1 base, there was a span of 6 bases. In nucleotides, the CDR3 is TGTGCCAGCAGCGACAGGTCCTACGAGCAGTACGTC. Translated: CASSDRSYEQYV.

This clonotype has just a few counts. The chain employs TRBV5-1 and TRBJ1-4; 9 bases are a match to TRBD1. Germline loops: CDR1 SGHRS, CDR2 YFSETQ. This CDR3 is built from 15 residues. J gave up 5 bases and V 0 bases, and 2 bases lay outside the gene matches. The CDR3 here is CASSLGTGANEKLFF. DNA of the CDR3: TGCGCCAGCAGCTTGGGGACAGGGGCAAATGAAAAACTGTTTTTT.

The chain is built from TRBV12-3 or TRBV12-4 and TRBJ2-2; no clear D. Trimming stripped 2 bases from V and 6 bases from J, with 7 bases between. The CDR3 is 13 residues long. This chain's CDR3 is CASSLRTAGELFF. CDR3 DNA: TGTGCCAGCAGTTTAAGGACCGCCGGGGAGCTGTTTTTT.

The chain uses TRBV5-1 and TRBJ2-7; TRBD2 aligns across 10 bases. Germline V lookup: CDR1 SGHRS, CDR2 YFSETQ. The CDR3 totals 15 residues. Germline trimming cut 4 bases from V and 6 bases from J; bases unmatched to any gene: 10. This CDR3 is CASSPRSGGASEQYF. As DNA, the CDR3 is TGCGCCAGCAGCCCCCGAAGCGGGGGGGCCTCCGAGCAGTACTTC.

The genes are TRBV25-1 and TRBJ2-7; D unclear. Per germline, CDR1 MGHDK and CDR2 SYGVNS. The CDR3 loop spans 12 amino acids. V was cut by 2 bases and J by 7 bases, with 9 bases left in between. CDR3 DNA sequence: TGTGCCAGCAGTGAAACCGTGGGAGAGCAGTACTTC. Translating gives CASSETVGEQYF.

Note on this clonotype: The junction departs from germline at one end; a sequencing error may be responsible. This chain uses TRBV6-5 with TRBJ1-1; 9 positions match TRBD1. Germline lookup yields CDR1 MNHEY and CDR2 SVGAGI. The CDR3 is 11 amino acids. CDR3 sequence (DNA): TGTGCCAGCAGTTCCGACAGGGGGGAGATCTTT. Translated, it gives CASSSDRGEIF.

The chain recombines TRBV11-3 with TRBJ2-5; tentatively, D is TRBD1 (8 bases). The germline V gene encodes CDR1 SGHNT and CDR2 YENEEA. V lost 5 bases to trimming and J lost 0 bases, with 16 bases between them. There are 16 residues in the CDR3. The CDR3 DNA follows: TGTGCCAGCAGCCAGGGGGCTAGCGGCTACCAAGAGACCCAGTACTTC. It is translated as CASSQGASGYQETQYF.

This chain uses TRBV4-2 with TRBJ1-2; D might be TRBD1 (6 bases). The CDR3 totals 13 residues. CDR1 is LGHNA and CDR2 is YNFKEQ in the germline V gene. Trimming shortened V by 4 bases and J by 6 bases, and 12 bases separated the two germline ends. The chain's CDR3 is CASSPIAGDGYTF. For the CDR3, the DNA is TGTGCCAGCAGCCCGATCGCAGGGGATGGCTACACCTTC.

The chain joins TRBV23-1 to TRBJ2-7; TRBD1 aligns across 7 bases. TRBV23-1 is identified as an open reading frame with a role that is uncertain. V gave up 4 bases and J gave up 1 base; unmatched junction bases: 16. This CDR3 contains 18 residues. The CDR3, as DNA: TGCGCCAGCAGTCTCCCGCCCCGACAGGGACGAATATCCTACGAGCAGTACGTC. Encoded protein: CASSLPPRQGRISYEQYV.

This clonotype was detected only a few times. The CDR3, as DNA: TGCAGTGCTTCGGGACTAGCGGGGTACTACAATGAGCAGTTCTTC. The encoded protein is CSASGLAGYYNEQFF. V and J are TRBV20-1 and TRBJ2-1, with 13 bases aligning to TRBD2. The ends lost 5 bases at V and 3 bases at J; junction bases unmatched: 4. The CDR3 spans 15 residues. Germline CDR1 and CDR2: DFQATT and SNEGSKA (reference sequence).

The chain recombines TRBV4-2 with TRBJ2-1; no reliable D call. The CDR3 is made up of 17 amino acids. Germline assignment: CDR1 LGHNA and CDR2 YNFKEQ. Trimming shortened V by 1 base and J by 0 bases, and 13 bases separated the two germline ends. The CDR3 DNA sequence: TGTGCCAGCAGCCAAGTGGTCCAGGCAAGCTCCTACAATGAGCAGTTCTTC. Translating it yields CASSQVVQASSYNEQFF.

This clonotype was counted a few times. This chain uses TRBV5-1 with TRBJ1-4; no clear D. Between the trimmed V and J ends, which lost 0 bases and 5 bases, there was a span of 11 bases. The CDR3 spans 15 residues. Germline V gene sequence: CDR1 SGHRS, CDR2 YFSETQ. CDR3 bases: TGCGCCAGCAGCTTGGGTGACGTGAACAATGAAAAACTGTTTTTT. Its protein is CASSLGDVNNEKLFF.

Only a few counts were recorded for this clonotype. The chain joins TRBV5-1 to TRBJ2-3, with 7 bases matching TRBD2. Trimming cost V 4 bases and J 7 bases; bases outside gene matches: 9. CDR1 is SGHRS, CDR2 YFSETQ, per germline. The CDR3 loop spans 14 amino acids. DNA for the CDR3: TGCGCCAGCAGCCCCGGACTAGACGGTCATACGCAGTATTTT. Protein product: CASSPGLDGHTQYF.

This clonotype occurred a few times. This chain connects TRBV19 to TRBJ1-5; D is possibly TRBD1 (6 bases). The CDR3 covers 14 residues. CDR1 and CDR2 (germline): LNHDA, SQIVND (reference sequence). Between the trimmed V and J ends, which lost 8 bases and 5 bases, there was a span of 16 bases. In nucleotides, the CDR3 is TGTGCCAGTGGCCTCAGGGGCGGGTATCAGCCCCAGCATTTT. It encodes CASGLRGGYQPQHF.

This clonotype was recorded a few times. The chain has TRBV20-1 and TRBJ2-1, with D hard to call. CDR3 size: 12 residues. CDR1 and CDR2 from the germline V gene are DFQATT and SNEGSKA (reference sequence). V dropped 3 bases and J dropped 3 bases, with 6 bases sitting between them. The CDR3 region is CSARPDYNEQFF. CDR3 coding DNA: TGCAGTGCTAGGCCGGACTACAATGAGCAGTTCTTC.

This clonotype has only a few counts. This sequence joins TRBV20-1 and TRBJ1-4; a weak D match, TRBD1 (5 bases). In germline, CDR1 is DFQATT, CDR2 SNEGSKA (reference sequence). The CDR3 extends over 11 amino acids. The V gene lost 5 bases and the J gene lost 12 bases, with 13 bases spanning the gap. The CDR3 DNA reads as TGCAGTGCTGAAGACGGGGGGGAACTGTTTTTT. It specifies CSAEDGGELFF.

This clonotype came up a few times. This sequence joins TRBV11-1 and TRBJ1-1; D call uncertain. This CDR3 region has 12 residues. Germline CDR1 SGHAT, CDR2 FQDESV (reference sequence). Between the trimmed V and J ends, which lost 1 base and 7 bases, there was a span of 7 bases. Written as DNA, the CDR3 is TGTGCCAGCAGCTTAGTCGGAATTGAAGCTTTCTTT. Amino acids: CASSLVGIEAFF.

The chain combines TRBV12-3 or TRBV12-4 with TRBJ1-5; 7 bases align to TRBD1. The CDR3 is 15 residues long. The V and J ends lost 5 bases and 2 bases, in that order; junction bases with no gene match: 6. The CDR3 bases are TGTGCCAGCAGTGGGACAGCTCTGGGCAATCAGCCCCAGCATTTT. Translation: CASSGTALGNQPQHF.

This clonotype came up a few times. The J gene is TRBJ2-1, the V gene TRBV12-3 or TRBV12-4; the D is unclear. Trimming cost V 3 bases and J 5 bases, with 17 bases left between them. CDR3 length: 16 amino acids. The CDR3 loop reads CASSFLGGASHNEQFF. The CDR3, as DNA: TGTGCCAGCAGTTTTCTGGGCGGAGCTTCTCACAATGAGCAGTTCTTC.